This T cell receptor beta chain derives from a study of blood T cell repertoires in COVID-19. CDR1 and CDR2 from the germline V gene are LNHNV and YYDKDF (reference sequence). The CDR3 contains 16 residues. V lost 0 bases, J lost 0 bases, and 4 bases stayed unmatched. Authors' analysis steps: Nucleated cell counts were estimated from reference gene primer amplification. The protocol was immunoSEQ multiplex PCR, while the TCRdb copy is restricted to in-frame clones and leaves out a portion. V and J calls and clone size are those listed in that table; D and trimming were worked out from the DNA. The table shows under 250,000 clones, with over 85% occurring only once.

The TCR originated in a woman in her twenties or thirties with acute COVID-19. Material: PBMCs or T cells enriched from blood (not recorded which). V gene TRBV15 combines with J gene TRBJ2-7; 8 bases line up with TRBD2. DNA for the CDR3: TGTGCCACCAGCAGAGATTTGACTAGCGACTCCTACGAGCAGTACTTC. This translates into CATSRDLTSDSYEQYF.